This is a list of T cell receptor beta chains from one sample in a study of T cell repertoires in cytomegalovirus infection. In TCRdb, the reads were re-called with MiXCR into one record per CDR3 protein. The sample carries approximately 340,000 distinct CDR3 sequences, roughly 28% recorded once. No antigen is known for these receptors. Sequences were derived from cultured PBMCs, sampled from culture after CMV antigen stimulation. The receptors originated from a human donor in good health (CMV status not recorded). Some clones in this sample may be carry-over from other donors' samples. Both conserved end residues are part of each CDR3. The order of the fields is V gene, D gene, J gene, clone size, CDR3 protein, CDR3 DNA. The D gene is left open where the match is weak. Some rows mark clone size as missing; the rest say once, few, many or name a class of expanded clone.

>TRBV7-2|-|TRBJ1-2|-
CASSFTGPLYGYTF
TGTGCCAGCAGCTTCACAGGGCCACTCTATGGCTACACCTTC
>TRBV12-3/TRBV12-4|TRBD1|TRBJ1-1|-
CASTRPGQGVTEAFF
TGTGCCAGCACCCGGCCGGGACAGGGGGTGACTGAAGCTTTCTTT
>TRBV6-2/TRBV6-3|TRBD2|TRBJ2-1|medium-sized
CASSYPPRGGSRSHEQFF
TGTGCCAGCAGTTACCCCCCCCGGGGCGGGAGCAGGTCACATGAGCAGTTCTTC
>TRBV7-8|TRBD2|TRBJ2-4|-
CAITLAEGSGIQYF
TGTGCCATCACACTAGCGGAGGGGTCAGGGATTCAGTACTTC
>TRBV19|-|TRBJ1-5|-
CASSIGDRQHF
TGTGCCAGTAGTATAGGGGACCGCCAGCATTTT
>TRBV5-6|-|TRBJ1-2|-
CASSLETDPEANYGYTF
TGTGCCAGCAGCTTGGAGACAGACCCAGAAGCTAACTATGGCTACACCTTC
>TRBV7-2|-|TRBJ2-1|-
CASSLGLQFNEQFF
TGTGCCAGCAGCTTGGGACTCCAATTCAATGAGCAGTTCTTC
>TRBV11-1|TRBD2|TRBJ2-3|-
CASSFDIPGLAGVDTQYF
TGTGCCAGCAGCTTCGATATACCGGGACTAGCGGGAGTAGATACGCAGTATTTT
>TRBV6-8|-|TRBJ1-1|-
CATGQGWGTEAFF
TGTGCCACCGGGCAGGGTTGGGGCACTGAAGCTTTCTTT
>TRBV7-2|TRBD2|TRBJ2-5|many
CASDQGGRAWETQYF
TGTGCCAGCGACCAGGGCGGGAGGGCCTGGGAGACCCAGTACTTC
>TRBV5-1|TRBD2|TRBJ2-5|few
CASSPGLAGWETQYF
TGCGCCAGCAGCCCCGGACTAGCGGGATGGGAGACCCAGTACTTC
>TRBV7-2|TRBD2|TRBJ2-2|-
CASSAGRGDGGRMAGELFF
TGTGCCAGCAGCGCAGGACGGGGGGACGGCGGGAGGATGGCCGGGGAGCTGTTTTTT
>TRBV11-1|-|TRBJ2-1|-
CASSLGVKHEQFF
TGTGCCAGCAGCTTAGGCGTGAAACATGAGCAGTTCTTC